This record concerns one T cell receptor (beta chain) sequence. This sample is part of a study of blood T cell repertoires in COVID-19. Across the study: COVID-19 samples collected from the United States, Italy and Spain covered acute and convalescent phases.

In the original processing: For nucleated cells, counts were estimated from reference gene primer amplification. This table comes from immunoSEQ multiplex PCR, and its TCRdb copy is limited to in-frame clones, with some not included. Clone size and V and J calls were adopted from that table, with D and trimming inferred from the DNA. The table includes under 55,000 clones, approximately 85% detected once. The J segment lost 0 bases and the V segment lost 5 bases, leaving 5 bases of the junction unmatched. The germline CDR1 and CDR2 sequences are SGHVS and FNYEAQ. The CDR3 runs to 18 residues. The clonotype comes from a human donor in a cohort sampled during active COVID-19. The sample was peripheral blood. The V and J genes are TRBV7-6 and TRBJ2-3; the match to TRBD2 covers 16 bases. The CDR3 loop reads CASSVGLAGGVSTDTQYF. CDR3 DNA sequence: TGTGCCAGCAGCGTGGGACTAGCGGGGGGGGTTAGCACAGATACGCAGTATTTT.